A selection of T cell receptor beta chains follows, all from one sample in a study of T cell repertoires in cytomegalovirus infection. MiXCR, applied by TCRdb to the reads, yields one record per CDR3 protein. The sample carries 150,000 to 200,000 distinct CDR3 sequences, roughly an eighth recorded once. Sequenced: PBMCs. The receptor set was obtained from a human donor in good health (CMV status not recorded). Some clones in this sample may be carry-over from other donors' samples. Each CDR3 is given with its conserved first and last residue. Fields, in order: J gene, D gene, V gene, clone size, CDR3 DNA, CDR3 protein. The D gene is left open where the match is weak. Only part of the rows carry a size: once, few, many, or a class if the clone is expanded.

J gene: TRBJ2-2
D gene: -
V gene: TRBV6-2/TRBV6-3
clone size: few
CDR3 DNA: TGTGCCAGCAGTTACGCACAGGGTTGGACCGGGGAGCTGTTTTTT
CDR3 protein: CASSYAQGWTGELFF

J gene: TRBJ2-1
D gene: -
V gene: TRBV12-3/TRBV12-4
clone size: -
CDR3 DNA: TGTGCCAGCAGTATGTGGTCCTACAATGAGCAGTTCTTC
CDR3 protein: CASSMWSYNEQFF

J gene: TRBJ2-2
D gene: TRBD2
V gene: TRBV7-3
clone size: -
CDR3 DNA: TGTGCCAGCAGCTCTACCCCCCTAGCGGGAGGTTCCGGGGAGCTGTTTTTT
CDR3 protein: CASSSTPLAGGSGELFF

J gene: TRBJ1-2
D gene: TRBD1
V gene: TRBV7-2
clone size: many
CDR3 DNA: TGTGCCAGCAGCTTAGGACAGGGAATCTATGGCTACACCTTC
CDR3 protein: CASSLGQGIYGYTF

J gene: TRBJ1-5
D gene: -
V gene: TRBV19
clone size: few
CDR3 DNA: TGTGCCAGTAAATGGAGGGATAGCAATCAGCCCCAGCATTTT
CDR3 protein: CASKWRDSNQPQHF

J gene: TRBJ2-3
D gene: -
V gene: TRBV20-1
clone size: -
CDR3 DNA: TGCAGTGCAATCAGCGGGACAGACACAGATACGCAGTATTTT
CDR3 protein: CSAISGTDTDTQYF

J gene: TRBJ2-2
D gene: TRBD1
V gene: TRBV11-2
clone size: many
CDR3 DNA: TGTGCCAGCAGCCTGACAGGGGGGAAGGCCGGGGAGCTGTTTTTT
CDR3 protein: CASSLTGGKAGELFF

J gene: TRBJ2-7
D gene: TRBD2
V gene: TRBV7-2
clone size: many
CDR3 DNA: TGTGCCAGCAGCTTAGGGCGGGGGATGGGGGAGCAGTACTTC
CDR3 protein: CASSLGRGMGEQYF

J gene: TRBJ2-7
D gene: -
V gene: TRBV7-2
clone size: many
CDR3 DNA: TGTGCCAGCAGCTTAGGGGTCGAGCAGTACTTC
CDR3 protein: CASSLGVEQYF

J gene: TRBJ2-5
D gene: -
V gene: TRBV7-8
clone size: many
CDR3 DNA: TGTGCCAGCAGCTTAGCTCGCCCCCCAGCAGGGGAGACCCAGTACTTC
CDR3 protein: CASSLARPPAGETQYF

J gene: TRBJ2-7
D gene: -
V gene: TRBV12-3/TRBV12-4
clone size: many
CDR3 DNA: TGTGCCAGCAGTGGGGGTTCCTCCTACGAGCAGTACTTC
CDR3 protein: CASSGGSSYEQYF

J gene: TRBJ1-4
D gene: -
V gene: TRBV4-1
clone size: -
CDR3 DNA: TGCGCCAGCAGCCAAGATCCGGGGTATGGCGAAAAACTGTTTTTT
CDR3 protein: CASSQDPGYGEKLFF

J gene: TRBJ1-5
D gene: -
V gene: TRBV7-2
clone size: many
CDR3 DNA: TGTGCCAGCACCAATAGCAATCAGCCCCAGCATTTT
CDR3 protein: CASTNSNQPQHF

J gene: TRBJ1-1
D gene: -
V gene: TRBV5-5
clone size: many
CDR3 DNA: TGTGCCAGCAGCTCGAACAGCCCTGAAGCTTTCTTT
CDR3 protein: CASSSNSPEAFF

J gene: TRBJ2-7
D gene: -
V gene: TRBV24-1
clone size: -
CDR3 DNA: TGTGCCACCAGTTCGGGGGCCTCCTACGAGCAGTACTTC
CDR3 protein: CATSSGASYEQYF

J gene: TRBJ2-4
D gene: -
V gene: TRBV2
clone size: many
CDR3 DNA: TGTGCCAGCAGTGGAGACACCCCAAACATTCAGTACTTC
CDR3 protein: CASSGDTPNIQYF

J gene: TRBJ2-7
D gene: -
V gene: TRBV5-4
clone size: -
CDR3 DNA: TGTGCCAGCAGCAACCCGTTTGGGCAAAGCTCCTACGAGCAGTACTTC
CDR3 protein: CASSNPFGQSSYEQYF

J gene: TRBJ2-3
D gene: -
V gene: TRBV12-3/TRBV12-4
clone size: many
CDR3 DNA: TGTGCCAGCAGAAAGGAGACAGATACGCAGTATTTT
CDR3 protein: CASRKETDTQYF

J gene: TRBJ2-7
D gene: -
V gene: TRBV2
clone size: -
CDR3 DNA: TGTGCCAGCGGAACAGGAAGGTGGACCTACGAGCAGTACTTC
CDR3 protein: CASGTGRWTYEQYF

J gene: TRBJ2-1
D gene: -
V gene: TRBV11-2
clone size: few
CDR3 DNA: TGTGCCAGCAGCTTAGGTGAGGCCAGCGGTGAGCAGTTCTTC
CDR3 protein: CASSLGEASGEQFF

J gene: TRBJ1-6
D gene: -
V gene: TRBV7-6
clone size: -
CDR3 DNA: TGTGCCAGCAGCCCAGGAAGGGGATTGAATTCACCCCTCCACTTT
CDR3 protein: CASSPGRGLNSPLHF

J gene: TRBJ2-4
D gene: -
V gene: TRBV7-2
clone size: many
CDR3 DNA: TGTGCCAGCAGCTTATGGCAGAGAAACATTCAGTACTTC
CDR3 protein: CASSLWQRNIQYF

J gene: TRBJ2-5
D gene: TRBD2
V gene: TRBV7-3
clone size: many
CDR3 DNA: TGTGCCAGCAGCCGACTAGCGGGAACGGAGACCCAGTACTTC
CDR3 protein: CASSRLAGTETQYF

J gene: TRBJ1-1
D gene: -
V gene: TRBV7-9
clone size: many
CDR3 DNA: TGTGCCAGCAGCACCAGACACAACACTGAAGCTTTCTTT
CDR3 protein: CASSTRHNTEAFF

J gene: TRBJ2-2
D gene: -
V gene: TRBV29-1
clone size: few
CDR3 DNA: TGCAGCGTTGAGGGTCCGGTCGGGGAGCTGTTTTTT
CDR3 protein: CSVEGPVGELFF

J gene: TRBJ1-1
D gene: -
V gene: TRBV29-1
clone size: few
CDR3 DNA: TGCAGCGTCCCTTCAGGGCAGAACACTGAAGCTTTCTTT
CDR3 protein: CSVPSGQNTEAFF

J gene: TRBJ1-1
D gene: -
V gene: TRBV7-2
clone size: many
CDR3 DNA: TGTGCCAGCAGCCCGGAGGGGTCACGTAACACTGAAGCTTTCTTT
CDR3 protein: CASSPEGSRNTEAFF

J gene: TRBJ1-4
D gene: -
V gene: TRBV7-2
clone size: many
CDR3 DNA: TGTGCCAGCAGCAATGGCCCGTCAGGGTTGGATGAAAAACTGTTTTTT
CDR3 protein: CASSNGPSGLDEKLFF

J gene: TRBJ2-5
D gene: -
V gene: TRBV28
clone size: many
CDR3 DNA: TGTGCCAGCAGTTCGACCAACTCAGGGGGGGAGACCCAGTACTTC
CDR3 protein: CASSSTNSGGETQYF

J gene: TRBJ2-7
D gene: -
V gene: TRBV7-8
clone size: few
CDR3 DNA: TGTGCCAGCAGCCGTATGTTAGGCGAGCAGTACTTC
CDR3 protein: CASSRMLGEQYF

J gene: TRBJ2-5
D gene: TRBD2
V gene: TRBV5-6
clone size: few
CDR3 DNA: TGTGCCAGCAGCGCAGTGCGGGGGACTGAGACCCAGTACTTC
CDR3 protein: CASSAVRGTETQYF

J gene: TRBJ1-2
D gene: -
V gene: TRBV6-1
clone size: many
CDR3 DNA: TGTGCCAGCAGTGAAGTTGTAAAAAGCTATGGCTACACCTTC
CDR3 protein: CASSEVVKSYGYTF

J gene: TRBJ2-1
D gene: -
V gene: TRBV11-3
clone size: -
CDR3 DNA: TGTGCCAGCAGCCCCCGGTACAGCTCCTACAATGAGCAGTTCTTC
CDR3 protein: CASSPRYSSYNEQFF

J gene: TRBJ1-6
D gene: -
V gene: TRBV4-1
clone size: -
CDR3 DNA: TGCGCCAGCAGCCAAGTGCAGGAGGCCAATAATTCACCCCACTTT
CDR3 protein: CASSQVQEANNSPHF

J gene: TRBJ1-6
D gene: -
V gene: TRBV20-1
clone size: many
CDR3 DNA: TGCAGTGCTGGCTCCGGGACCTCCTATAATTCACCCCTCCACTTT
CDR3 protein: CSAGSGTSYNSPLHF

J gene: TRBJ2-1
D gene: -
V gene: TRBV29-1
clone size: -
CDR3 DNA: TGCAGCGTCCGTGCCGGGACGGGGCGATCCTACAATGAGCAGTTCTTC
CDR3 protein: CSVRAGTGRSYNEQFF

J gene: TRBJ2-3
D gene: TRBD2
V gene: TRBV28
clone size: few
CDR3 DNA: TGTGCCAGCAGTTTTACGGGGACTAGCGGGAGGCGGCGGGATACGCAGTATTTT
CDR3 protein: CASSFTGTSGRRRDTQYF

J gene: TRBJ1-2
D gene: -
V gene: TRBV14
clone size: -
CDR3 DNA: TGTGCCAGCAGCCAAGACGGTCGGACACGCTACACCTTC
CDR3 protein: CASSQDGRTRYTF

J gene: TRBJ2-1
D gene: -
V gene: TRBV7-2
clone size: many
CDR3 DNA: TGTGCCAGCAGCTTCCCCCGGGGGCAGCAGTTCTTC
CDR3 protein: CASSFPRGQQFF

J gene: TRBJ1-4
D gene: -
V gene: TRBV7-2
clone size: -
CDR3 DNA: TGTGCCAGCAGCCGATCAACTAATGAAAAACTGTTTTTT
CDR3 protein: CASSRSTNEKLFF

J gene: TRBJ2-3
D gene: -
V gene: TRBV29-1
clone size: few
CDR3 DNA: TGCAGCGGAGGGCAGACAGATACGCAGTATTTT
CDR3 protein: CSGGQTDTQYF

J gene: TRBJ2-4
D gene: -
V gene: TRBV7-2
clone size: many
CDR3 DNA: TGTGCCAGCAGCCTACGAAGCAGTTTTCTGTACTTC
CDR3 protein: CASSLRSSFLYF

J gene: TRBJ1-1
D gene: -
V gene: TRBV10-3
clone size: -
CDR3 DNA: TGTGCCAGTACAACAGTCCCCGACACTGAAGCTTTCTTT
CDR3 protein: CASTTVPDTEAFF

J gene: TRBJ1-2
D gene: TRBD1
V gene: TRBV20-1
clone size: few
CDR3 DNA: TGCAGTGCTAGAATCGGACAGGGCCCTCACTATGGCTACACCTTC
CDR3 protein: CSARIGQGPHYGYTF

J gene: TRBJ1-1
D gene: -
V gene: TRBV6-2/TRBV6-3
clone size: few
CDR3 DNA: TGTGCCAGCAGTTACTCGAGTCGGCCGGGAGCTTTCTTT
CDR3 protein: CASSYSSRPGAFF

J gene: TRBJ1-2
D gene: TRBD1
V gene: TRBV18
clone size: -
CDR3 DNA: TGTGCCAGCTCACCCCCCGACAGGGCCATTTATGGCTACACCTTC
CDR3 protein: CASSPPDRAIYGYTF

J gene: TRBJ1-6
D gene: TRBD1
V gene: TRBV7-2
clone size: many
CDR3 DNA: TGTGCCAGCAGCCGATTTGGACAGGGCGATTCACCCCTCCACTTT
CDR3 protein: CASSRFGQGDSPLHF

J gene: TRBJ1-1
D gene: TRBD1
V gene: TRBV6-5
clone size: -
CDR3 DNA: TGTGCCAGCAGCTCTCGGACAGGGTGGGGTACTGAAGCTTTCTTT
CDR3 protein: CASSSRTGWGTEAFF

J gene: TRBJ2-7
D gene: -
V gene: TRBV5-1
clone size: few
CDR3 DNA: TGCGCCAGCAGCACCGGGACTTCCCTTTCCTACGAGCAGTACTTC
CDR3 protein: CASSTGTSLSYEQYF

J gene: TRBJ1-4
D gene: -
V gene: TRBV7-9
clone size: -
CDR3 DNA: TGTGCCAGCAGCCCTTTAGCGGGTCTTGCAACTAATGAAAAACTGTTTTTT
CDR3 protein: CASSPLAGLATNEKLFF

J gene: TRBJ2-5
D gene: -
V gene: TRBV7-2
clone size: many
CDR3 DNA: TGTGCCAGCAGCTTAAGTAGAGGGCCAGACGATCAAGAGACCCAGTACTTC
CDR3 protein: CASSLSRGPDDQETQYF

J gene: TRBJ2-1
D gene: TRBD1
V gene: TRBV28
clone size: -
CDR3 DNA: TGTGCCAGCAGTGGGTCGGGACAGGGGGCCGTCGAGCAGTTCTTC
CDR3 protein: CASSGSGQGAVEQFF

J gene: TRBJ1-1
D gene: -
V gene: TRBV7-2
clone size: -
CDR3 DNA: TGTGCCAGCAGCCGCGGGACACTGAGCACTGAAGCTTTCTTT
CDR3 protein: CASSRGTLSTEAFF

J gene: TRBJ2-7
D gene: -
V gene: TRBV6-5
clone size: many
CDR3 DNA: TGTGCCAGCAGTTACTCTGGGGGGCGGAACGAGCAGTACTTC
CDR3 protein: CASSYSGGRNEQYF

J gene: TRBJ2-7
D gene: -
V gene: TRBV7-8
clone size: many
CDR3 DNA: TGTGCCAGCAGCTTAGCGGGAGTGGCGTACGAGCAGTACTTC
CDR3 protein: CASSLAGVAYEQYF

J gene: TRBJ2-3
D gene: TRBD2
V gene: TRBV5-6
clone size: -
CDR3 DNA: TGTGCCAGCAGCATGGGACTAGCGGGAGGGTCAGATACGCAGTATTTT
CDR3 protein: CASSMGLAGGSDTQYF

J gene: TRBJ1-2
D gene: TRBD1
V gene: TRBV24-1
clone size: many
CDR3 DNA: TGTGCCACCAGTGGACCGGGACAGGGCTATGGCTACACCTTC
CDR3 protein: CATSGPGQGYGYTF

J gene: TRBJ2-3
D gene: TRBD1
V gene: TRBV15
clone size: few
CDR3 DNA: TGTGCCACCAGCAGTGACAGGGGACCCGGCCACTCTAGCACAGATACGCAGTATTTT
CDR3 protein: CATSSDRGPGHSSTDTQYF

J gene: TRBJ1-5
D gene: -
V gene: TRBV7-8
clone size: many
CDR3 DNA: TGTGCCAGCAGCTTCGACACAGGGAGCAATCAGCCCCAGCATTTT
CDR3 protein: CASSFDTGSNQPQHF

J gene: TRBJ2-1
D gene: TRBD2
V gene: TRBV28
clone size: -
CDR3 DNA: TGTGCCAGCAGTTTCAGAGCGGGGGACTCCTACAATGAGCAGTTCTTC
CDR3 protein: CASSFRAGDSYNEQFF